This TCR beta chain is drawn from a study of a mutant IDH1 vaccine in newly diagnosed glioma. Background on the study: The start of vaccination came 4-6 weeks after radiotherapy alone, or with temozolomide cycles. Mean patient age was about 44 years; approximately 60% were male and approximately 40% female. Overall study results and limits: Across multiple MHC alleles, 93.3% of patients had vaccine-induced responses.

Sequencing used immunoSEQ multiplex PCR; TCRdb keeps in-frame clones, though not all of them. The sample has about 58,000 clones; roughly 79% are singletons. Sample time point: week 35, safety follow-up. The investigators gave 300 ug of mutant IDH1 20-mer peptide in each vaccine dose, together with topical imiquimod. In every donor, the tumor was a new WHO grade 3 or 4 IDH1-mutant, ATRX-lost astrocytoma. As to this clone: Its target is unknown.

In germline, CDR1 is SGDLS, CDR2 YYNGEE. The CDR3 has 15 amino acids. V gave up 0 bases and J gave up 3 bases; unmatched junction bases: 4. The gene calls are TRBV9 and TRBJ2-7, with TRBD2 identical over 9 bases. Sequenced material: PBMCs, taken from a glioma patient whose treatment included an IDH1 peptide vaccine. The sequence was collected from a man in his forties or fifties with glioma. This chain's CDR3 is CASSVASSGIYEQYF. In DNA, the CDR3 is TGTGCCAGCAGCGTAGCGTCTAGCGGGATCTACGAGCAGTACTTC.